This entry lists 14 T cell receptor beta chains sequenced from one sample in a study of tissue T cells after allogeneic stem cell transplantation. Sequencing used immunoSEQ multiplex PCR; TCRdb keeps in-frame clones, though not all of them. The sample contains more than 20,000 clones, more than 80% of which appear only once. The sample was blood, taken before transplantation. The receptor set was obtained from a male donor older than 55 who later had graft-versus-host disease after an allogeneic stem cell transplant.

This sequence joins TRBV7-2 and TRBJ2-7, with no clear D. V lost 3 bases, J lost 3 bases, and 9 bases lay in between. The CDR3 has 13 residues. Germline V gene lookup returns CDR1 SGHTA and CDR2 FQGNSA. The CDR3 loop reads CASSLDGYYEQYF. CDR3 DNA: TGTGCCAGCAGCTTGGACGGGTACTACGAGCAGTACTTC.

This sequence joins TRBV7-2 and TRBJ2-5; 10 bases map to TRBD2. From germline, CDR1 is SGHTA and CDR2 FQGNSA. After removal of 2 bases from V and 8 bases from J, the junction contained 5 bases not matched to a gene. CDR3 size: 14 residues. The CDR3 protein is CASSLTQRGGTQYF. The CDR3 region has the DNA TGTGCCAGCAGCTTAACGCAGCGGGGGGGAACCCAGTACTTC.

CDR3: CASTGSGAGRATDTQYF. As DNA, the CDR3 is TGTGCCAGTACCGGTAGTGGGGCAGGGAGGGCCACAGATACGCAGTATTTT. The chain employs TRBV19 and TRBJ2-3; 7 bases agree with TRBD2. The CDR3 has 17 residues. CDR1 and CDR2 from the germline V gene are LNHDA and SQIVND (reference sequence). J gave up 2 bases and V 7 bases, and 15 bases lay outside the gene matches.

This clone was observed a handful of times. The J gene is TRBJ2-1, the V gene TRBV18, with D unclear. V lost 2 bases and J 7 bases, leaving 27 bases between the germline ends. The CDR3 runs 19 residues. Germline CDR1 and CDR2: KGHSH and LQKENI. The CDR3 region is CASSPESGVGSPLGNEQFF. For the CDR3, the DNA is TGTGCCAGCTCACCAGAATCGGGCGTAGGGTCCCCATTGGGGAATGAGCAGTTCTTC.

The CDR3 loop is CASSLGQGGNQPQHF. DNA of the CDR3: TGTGCCAGCAGTTTGGGGCAGGGTGGCAATCAGCCCCAGCATTTT. The chain couples TRBV28 to TRBJ1-5; TRBD1 might be the D (5 bases). This CDR3 has 15 amino acids. Germline V gene sequence: CDR1 MDHEN, CDR2 SYDVKM. V was clipped by 3 bases and J by 2 bases, with 11 bases between them.

The J gene is TRBJ2-3, the V gene TRBV25-1, with 9 bases identical to TRBD1. V was pared by 5 bases and J by 3 bases, with 6 bases of the junction left unmatched. CDR1 and CDR2 (germline): MGHDK, SYGVNS. The length of the CDR3 is 15 residues. The CDR3 here is CASSRPGQGTDTQYF. CDR3 bases: TGTGCCAGCAGTCGGCCGGGACAGGGAACAGATACGCAGTATTTT.

The chain carries TRBV11-3 and TRBJ2-5; TRBD2 matches at 8 bases. Losses at the gene ends were 5 bases for V and 1 base for J; bases not matched to a gene: 9. This CDR3 region has 16 residues. CDR1 and CDR2 (germline): SGHNT, YENEEA. The CDR3 coding sequence is TGTGCCAGCAGCCCCCGGAGCGGGGGAATCCAAGAGACCCAGTACTTC. Translated, it gives CASSPRSGGIQETQYF.

The chain uses TRBV20-1 and TRBJ1-5; a weak D match, TRBD1 (5 bases). Germline values: CDR1 DFQATT, CDR2 SNEGSKA (reference sequence). The CDR3 has 14 residues. With 3 bases removed from V and 4 bases from J, the gap between germline ends came to 13 bases. The CDR3 region has the DNA TGCAGTGCTAGTAGGAGGGGCCTAAATCAGCCCCAGCATTTT. Translation gives CSASRRGLNQPQHF.

The chain joins TRBV7-3 to TRBJ2-4, with 10 bases identical to TRBD2. CDR1 is SGHTA, CDR2 FQGTGA, per germline. The CDR3 contains 14 residues. With V trimmed by 0 bases and J by 10 bases, 3 bases remained unmatched. CDR3 in amino acids: CASSLTGLASIQYF. For the CDR3, the DNA is TGTGCCAGCAGCTTAACGGGACTAGCGAGTATTCAGTACTTC.

CDR3 protein: CASTPGVVVWNYGYTF. For the CDR3, the DNA is TGTGCCAGTACCCCCGGTGTGGTGGTTTGGAACTATGGCTACACCTTC. This chain links TRBV19 with TRBJ1-2; D gene ambiguous. This CDR3 has 16 amino acids. The germline gives CDR1 LNHDA, CDR2 SQIVND (reference sequence). V gave up 7 bases and J gave up 2 bases, with 20 bases separating them.

The chain is built from TRBV9 and TRBJ1-1, with a weak D call TRBD1 (5 bases). V was shortened by 1 base and J by 4 bases, with 14 bases between the two germline ends. The germline gives CDR1 SGDLS, CDR2 YYNGEE. The CDR3 loop spans 15 amino acids. The chain's CDR3 is CASSVNPSGATEAFF. CDR3 sequence (DNA): TGTGCCAGCAGCGTAAATCCCTCCGGGGCCACTGAAGCTTTCTTT.

In regard to this clone: This specimen includes other DNA sequences encoding the same CDR3. V is TRBV6-1 and J is TRBJ2-7; no clear D. The CDR3 contains 12 residues. CDR1 and CDR2 (germline): MNHNS, SASEGT. The V end was cut by 0 bases, the J end by 3 bases, with 3 bases between. Here the CDR3 DNA reads TGTGCCAGCAGTGAAGCGGACTACGAGCAGTACTTC. Protein: CASSEADYEQYF.

The chain is built from TRBV25-1 and TRBJ2-2, with D maybe TRBD2 (6 bases). There are 14 residues in the CDR3. Germline-derived CDR1 and CDR2 are MGHDK and SYGVNS. V was cut by 6 bases and J by 5 bases, with 13 bases left in between. DNA of the CDR3: TGTGCCAGCAGGCGGGGCGAGGATACCGGGGAGCTGTTTTTT. Amino acid sequence: CASRRGEDTGELFF. Full variable domain (rest looked up from reference TRBV25-1 and TRBJ2-2): EADIYQTPRYLVIGTGKKITLECSQTMGHDKMYWYQQDPGMELHLIHYSYGVNSTEKGDLSSESTVSRIRTEHFPLTLESARPSHTSQYLCASRRGEDTGELFFGEGSRLTVL.

The chain links TRBV5-5 to TRBJ2-5; possibly TRBD1 or TRBD2 for D (5 bases each). Germline V lookup: CDR1 SGHKS, CDR2 YYEKEE (reference sequence). The CDR3 is made up of 15 amino acids. V lost 4 bases, J lost 2 bases, and 15 bases lay in between. CDR3 residues: CASSPGTPSQETQYF. CDR3 nucleotides: TGTGCCAGCAGCCCCGGGACCCCGTCGCAAGAGACCCAGTACTTC.